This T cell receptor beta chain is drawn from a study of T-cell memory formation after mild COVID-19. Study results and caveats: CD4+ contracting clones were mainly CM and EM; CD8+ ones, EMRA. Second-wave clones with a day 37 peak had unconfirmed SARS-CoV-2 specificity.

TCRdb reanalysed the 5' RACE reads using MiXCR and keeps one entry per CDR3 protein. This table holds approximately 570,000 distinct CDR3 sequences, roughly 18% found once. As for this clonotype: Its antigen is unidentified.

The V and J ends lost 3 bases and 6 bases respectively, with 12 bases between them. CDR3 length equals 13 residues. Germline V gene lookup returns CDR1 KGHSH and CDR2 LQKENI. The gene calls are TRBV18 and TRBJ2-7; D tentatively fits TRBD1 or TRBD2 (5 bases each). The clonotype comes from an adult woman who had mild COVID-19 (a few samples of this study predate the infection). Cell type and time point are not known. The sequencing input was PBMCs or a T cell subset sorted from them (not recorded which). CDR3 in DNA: TGTGCCAGCTCACCCTTCGAGGGGTTCGAGCAGTACTTC. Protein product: CASSPFEGFEQYF.